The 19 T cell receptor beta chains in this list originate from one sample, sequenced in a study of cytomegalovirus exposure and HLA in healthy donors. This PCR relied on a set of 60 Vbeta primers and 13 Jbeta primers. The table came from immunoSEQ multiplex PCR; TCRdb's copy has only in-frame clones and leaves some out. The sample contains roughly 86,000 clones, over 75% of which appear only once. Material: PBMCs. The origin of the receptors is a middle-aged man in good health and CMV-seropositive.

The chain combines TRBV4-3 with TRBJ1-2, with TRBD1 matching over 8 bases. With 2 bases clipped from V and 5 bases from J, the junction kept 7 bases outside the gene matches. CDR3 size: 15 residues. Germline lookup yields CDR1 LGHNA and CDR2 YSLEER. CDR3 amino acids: CASSQQGAQRYGYTF. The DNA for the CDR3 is TGCGCCAGCAGCCAACAGGGGGCCCAACGGTATGGCTACACCTTC.

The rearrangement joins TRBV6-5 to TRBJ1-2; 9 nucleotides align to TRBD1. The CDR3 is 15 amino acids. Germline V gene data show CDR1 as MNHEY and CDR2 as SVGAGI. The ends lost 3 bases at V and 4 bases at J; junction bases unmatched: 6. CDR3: CASSYWTGVTYGYTF. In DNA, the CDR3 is TGTGCCAGCAGTTATTGGACAGGGGTTACCTATGGCTACACCTTC.

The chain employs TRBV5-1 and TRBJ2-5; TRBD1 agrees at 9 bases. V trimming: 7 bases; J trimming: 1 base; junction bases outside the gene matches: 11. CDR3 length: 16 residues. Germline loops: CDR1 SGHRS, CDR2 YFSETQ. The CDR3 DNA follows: TGCGCCAGCGGAAACGCCCCGGGACAGGGCCAAGAGACCCAGTACTTC. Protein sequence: CASGNAPGQGQETQYF. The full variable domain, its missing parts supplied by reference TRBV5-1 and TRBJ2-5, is KAGVTQTPRYLIKTRGQQVTLSCSPISGHRSVSWYQQTPGQGLQFLFEYFSETQRNKGNFPGRFSGRQFSNSRSEMNVSTLELGDSALYLCASGNAPGQGQETQYFGPGTRLLVL.

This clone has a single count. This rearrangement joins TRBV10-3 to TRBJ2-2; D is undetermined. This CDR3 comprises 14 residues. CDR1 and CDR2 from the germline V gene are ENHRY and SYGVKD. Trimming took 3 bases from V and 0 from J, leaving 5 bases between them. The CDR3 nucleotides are TGTGCCATCAGTGATGGCCCGAACACCGGGGAGCTGTTTTTT. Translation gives CAISDGPNTGELFF.

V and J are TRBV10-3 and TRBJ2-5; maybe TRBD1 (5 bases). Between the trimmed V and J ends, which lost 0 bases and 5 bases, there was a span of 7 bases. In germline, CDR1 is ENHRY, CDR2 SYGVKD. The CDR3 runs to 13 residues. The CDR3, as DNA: TGTGCCATCAGTGAGTCCAGGGATGAGACCCAGTACTTC. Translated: CAISESRDETQYF.

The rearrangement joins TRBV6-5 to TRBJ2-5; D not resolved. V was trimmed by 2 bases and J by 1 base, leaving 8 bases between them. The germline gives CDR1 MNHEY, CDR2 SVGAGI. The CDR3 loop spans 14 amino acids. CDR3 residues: CASSYSAAQETQYF. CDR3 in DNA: TGTGCCAGCAGTTACAGCGCGGCCCAAGAGACCCAGTACTTC.

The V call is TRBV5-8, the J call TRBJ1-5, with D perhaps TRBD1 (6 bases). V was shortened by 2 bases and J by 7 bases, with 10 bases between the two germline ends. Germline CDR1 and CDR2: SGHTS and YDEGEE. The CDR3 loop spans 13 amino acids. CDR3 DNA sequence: TGTGCCAGCAGCTTACAGGGTGTGCAGCCCCAGCATTTT. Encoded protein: CASSLQGVQPQHF.

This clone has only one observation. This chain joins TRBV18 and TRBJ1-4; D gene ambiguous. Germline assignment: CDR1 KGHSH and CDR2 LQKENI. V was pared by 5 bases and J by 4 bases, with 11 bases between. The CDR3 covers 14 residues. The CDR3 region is CASSVQRYNEKLFF. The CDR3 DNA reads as TGTGCCAGCTCAGTACAGAGATATAATGAAAAACTGTTTTTT.

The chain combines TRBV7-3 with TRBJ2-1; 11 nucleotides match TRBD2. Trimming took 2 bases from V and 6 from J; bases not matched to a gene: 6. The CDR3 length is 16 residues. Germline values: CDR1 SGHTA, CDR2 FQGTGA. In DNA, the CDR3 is TGTGCCAGCAGCTTATCTACTAGCGGGGGATCCAATGAGCAGTTCTTC. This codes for CASSLSTSGGSNEQFF.

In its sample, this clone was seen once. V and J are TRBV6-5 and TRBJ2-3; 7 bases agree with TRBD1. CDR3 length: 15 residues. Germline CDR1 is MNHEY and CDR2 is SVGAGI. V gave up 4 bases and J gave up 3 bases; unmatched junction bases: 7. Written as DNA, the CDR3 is TGTGCCAGCAGTTTCAGGGGGTTCGGGACAGATACGCAGTATTTT. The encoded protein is CASSFRGFGTDTQYF.

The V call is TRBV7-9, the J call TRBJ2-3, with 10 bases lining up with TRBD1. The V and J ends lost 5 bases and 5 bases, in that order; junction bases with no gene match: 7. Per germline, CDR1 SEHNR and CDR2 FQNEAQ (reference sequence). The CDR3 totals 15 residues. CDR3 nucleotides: TGTGCCAGCAGCGTGGACAGGGGGTGGATAGATACGCAGTATTTT. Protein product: CASSVDRGWIDTQYF.

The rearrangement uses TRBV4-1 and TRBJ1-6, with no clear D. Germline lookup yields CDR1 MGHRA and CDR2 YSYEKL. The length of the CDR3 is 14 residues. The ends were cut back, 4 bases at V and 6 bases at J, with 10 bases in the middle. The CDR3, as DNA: TGCGCCAGCAGCCTTACAAGTTTTAATTCACCCCTCCACTTT. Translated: CASSLTSFNSPLHF.

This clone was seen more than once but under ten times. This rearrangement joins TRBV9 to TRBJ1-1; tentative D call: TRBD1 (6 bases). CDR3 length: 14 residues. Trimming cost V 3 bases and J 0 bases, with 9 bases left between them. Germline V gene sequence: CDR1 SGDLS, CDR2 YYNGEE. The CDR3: CASSGTEMNTEAFF. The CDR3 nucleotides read TGTGCCAGCAGCGGGACAGAGATGAACACTGAAGCTTTCTTT.

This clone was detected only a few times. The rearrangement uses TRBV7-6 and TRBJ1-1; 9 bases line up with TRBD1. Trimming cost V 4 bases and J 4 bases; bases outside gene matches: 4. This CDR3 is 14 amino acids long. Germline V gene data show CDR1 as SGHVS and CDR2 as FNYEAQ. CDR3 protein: CASSWGQGGTEAFF. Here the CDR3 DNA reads TGTGCCAGCAGCTGGGGACAGGGAGGCACTGAAGCTTTCTTT.

CDR3 loop: CASSKAMDKNTEAFF. The CDR3 DNA is TGTGCCAGCAGCAAAGCTATGGACAAGAACACTGAAGCTTTCTTT. The rearrangement links TRBV21-1 to TRBJ1-1; the table assigns TRBD1, which was not confirmed against the DNA. TRBV21-1 is a known pseudogene. The CDR3 is 15 residues long.

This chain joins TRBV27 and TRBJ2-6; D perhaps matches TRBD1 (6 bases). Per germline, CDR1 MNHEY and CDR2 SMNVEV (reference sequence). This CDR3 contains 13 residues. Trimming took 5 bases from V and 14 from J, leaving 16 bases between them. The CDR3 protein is CASSPRDTGLLTF. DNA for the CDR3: TGTGCCAGCAGTCCCCGGGACACTGGCCTCCTGACTTTC.

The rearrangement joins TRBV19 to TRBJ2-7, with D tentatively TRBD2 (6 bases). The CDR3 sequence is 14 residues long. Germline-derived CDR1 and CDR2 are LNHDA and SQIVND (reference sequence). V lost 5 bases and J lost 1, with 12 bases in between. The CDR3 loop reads CASSARDGSYEQYF. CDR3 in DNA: TGTGCCAGTAGTGCGCGGGACGGGTCCTACGAGCAGTACTTC. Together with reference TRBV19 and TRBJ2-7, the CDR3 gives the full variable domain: DGGITQSPKYLFRKEGQNVTLSCEQNLNHDAMYWYRQDPGQGLRLIYYSQIVNDFQKGDIAEGYSVSREKKESFPLTVTSAQKNPTAFYLCASSARDGSYEQYFGPGTRLTVT.

CDR3 nucleotide sequence: TGTGCCAGTAGTATAGGTACAGGGGTGGATTCACCCCTCCACTTT. Translation: CASSIGTGVDSPLHF. V is TRBV19 and J is TRBJ1-6; 7 nucleotides agree with TRBD1. Germline CDR1 is LNHDA and CDR2 is SQIVND (reference sequence). With 1 base clipped from V and 8 bases from J, the junction kept 5 bases outside the gene matches. The CDR3 totals 15 residues.

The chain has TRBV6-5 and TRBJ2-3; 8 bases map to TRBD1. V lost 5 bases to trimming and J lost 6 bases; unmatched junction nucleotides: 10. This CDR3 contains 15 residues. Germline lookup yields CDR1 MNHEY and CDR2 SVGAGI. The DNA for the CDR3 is TGTGCCAGCAGTCCACCTGGGACAGGAACCGATACGCAGTATTTT. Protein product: CASSPPGTGTDTQYF.